This T cell receptor beta chain was recorded in a study of T cells in localized non-small cell lung cancer. Only a few counts were recorded for this clone. The antigen remains unidentified. Generated by immunoSEQ multiplex PCR, the TCRdb table keeps only in-frame clones and is missing some. Of about 2,100 clones in the sample, roughly 26% are singletons; the top ten hold roughly a sixth. Study outcomes and limitations: Measurement of T cell clonality placed uninvolved adjacent lung highest, above the level in tumor. Sequencing, confined to only one tumor region, leaves heterogeneity possible. An association was observed between higher blood T cell density and longer overall survival.

The TCR comes from a woman between 35 and 70 years old with stage I lung adenocarcinoma. Sequenced material: normal lung tissue next to the tumor, taken before any cancer treatment.

CDR3 nucleotide sequence: TGTGCCAGCAGCTTGGGAACTAGCGGGGCGGAGACCCAGTACTTC. Amino acids: CASSLGTSGAETQYF. The V call is TRBV11-3, the J call TRBJ2-5, with 10 bases matching TRBD2. CDR3 length: 15 amino acids. Trimming cost V 3 bases and J 5 bases; bases outside gene matches: 6. The germline V gene has CDR1 SGHNT and CDR2 YENEEA.